The T cell receptor beta chain described here comes from a study of blood T cell repertoires in COVID-19. About the study: Samples taken during acute and convalescent COVID-19 were collected in the United States, Italy and Spain.

Generated by immunoSEQ multiplex PCR, the TCRdb table keeps only in-frame clones and is missing some. Found here are roughly 190,000 clones, around 88% of them singletons; the top ten hold less than 3.5%. The CDR3 contains 14 residues. Germline values: CDR1 LGHNA, CDR2 YSLEER. The trim removed 2 bases at V and 6 bases at J, leaving 6 bases unmatched. The chain has TRBV4-3 and TRBJ1-1, with 7 bases aligning to TRBD1. The clonotype originates from a man aged 50 or older with active or convalescent COVID-19. Sequences were obtained from peripheral blood. CDR3 sequence: CASSQSRGAAEAFF. CDR3 bases: TGCGCCAGCAGCCAAAGCAGGGGGGCCGCTGAAGCTTTCTTT.